The sample holds a few counts of the clone carrying this T cell receptor beta chain. Its antigen is unidentified. Described time point: after neoadjuvant nivolumab, at surgical resection. Patients were newly diagnosed with stage II-IVA oral cavity squamous cell carcinoma without prior systemic or radiation treatment. These data come from a study of neoadjuvant anti-PD-1 for oral cavity cancer. Study details: Before surgery, most patients got three to four biweekly 3 mg/kg nivolumab doses. Patients without progression got a fourth dose around day 43. General study findings and limits: Each response group had just three patients in TCR analyses.

V gave up 4 bases and J gave up 0 bases; unmatched junction bases: 6. This CDR3 contains 16 residues. Per the germline V gene, CDR1 is MGHRA and CDR2 is YSYEKL. This table comes from immunoSEQ multiplex PCR, and its TCRdb copy is limited to in-frame clones, with some not included. This table holds some 6,000 clones, about 60% found once. The chain carries TRBV4-1 and TRBJ2-1; 7 bases line up with TRBD1. Sequencing used tumor tissue, obtained after nivolumab (anti-PD-1) treatment. This TCR derives from a person between 40 and 85 years old with oral cavity squamous cell carcinoma. CDR3 protein: CASSRRQGDSYNEQFF. The CDR3 DNA reads TGCGCCAGCAGCCGAAGACAGGGAGACTCCTACAATGAGCAGTTCTTC.